These 7 T cell receptor beta chains were sequenced from one sample in a study of T cell repertoires in cytomegalovirus infection. TCRdb ran MiXCR on the reads and lists one entry per CDR3 protein. Here the sample spans about 900,000 distinct CDR3 sequences, approximately 31% being singletons. Their antigens are not known. Sequencing used cultured CD8+ T cells from PBMCs, obtained from culture after CMV antigen stimulation. All receptors derive from a human donor in good health (CMV status not recorded). Some clones in this sample may be carry-over from other donors' samples.

The genes are TRBV7-9 and TRBJ2-3; 10 nucleotides agree with TRBD2. The junction had 3 bases not matched to a gene; V was cut back by 2 bases and J by 4 bases. Germline assignment: CDR1 SEHNR and CDR2 FQNEAQ (reference sequence). The CDR3 totals 15 residues. The CDR3 loop reads CASSLPLAGADTQYF. CDR3 nucleotides: TGTGCCAGCAGCTTACCCCTAGCGGGGGCAGATACGCAGTATTTT.

The chain uses TRBV19 and TRBJ2-6; D might be TRBD1 (5 bases). Trimming pared 9 bases from V and 3 bases from J, leaving 12 bases between. CDR1 and CDR2 from the germline V gene are LNHDA and SQIVND (reference sequence). The CDR3 runs to 14 residues. The CDR3 DNA follows: TGTGCCAGACCAGGGTATGGTGGGGCCAACGTCCTGACTTTC. Its protein is CARPGYGGANVLTF.

This clonotype turned up a few times. The chain is built from TRBV10-3 and TRBJ2-7, with D tentatively TRBD1 (5 bases). Germline-derived CDR1 and CDR2 are ENHRY and SYGVKD. The CDR3 is 12 residues long. V shed 6 bases and J shed 0 bases, with 6 bases lying between them. CDR3 sequence (DNA): TGTGCCATCAGGCAGGGCTCCTACGAGCAGTACTTC. The encoded protein is CAIRQGSYEQYF.

The chain links TRBV9 to TRBJ2-1, with 7 bases fitting TRBD1. The trim removed 5 bases at V and 9 bases at J, leaving 8 bases unmatched. The V gene's germline CDR1 is SGDLS and CDR2 YYNGEE. The CDR3 extends over 13 amino acids. CDR3 protein: CASSASQGTEQFF. The CDR3 DNA is TGTGCCAGCAGTGCTTCACAGGGGACTGAGCAGTTCTTC.

CDR3 amino acids: CASSPRTDLSYGYTF. Here the CDR3 DNA reads TGTGCCAGCAGCCCACGTACGGACCTTTCCTATGGCTACACCTTC. The J gene is TRBJ1-2, the V gene TRBV13; D gene ambiguous. CDR1 and CDR2 from the germline V gene are PRHDT and FYEKMQ (reference sequence). The CDR3 totals 15 residues. V dropped 5 bases and J dropped 4 bases, with 17 bases sitting between them.

The V and J genes are TRBV7-9 and TRBJ2-7; D possibly matches TRBD1 or TRBD2 (5 bases each). Germline CDR1 reads SEHNR; CDR2 reads FQNEAQ (reference sequence). The CDR3 consists of 16 residues. Trimming removed 2 bases at V and 0 bases at J, with 14 bases between. In DNA, the CDR3 is TGTGCCAGCAGCTTAAGTGACAGCGGCCTCTCCTACGAGCAGTACTTC. It translates to CASSLSDSGLSYEQYF.

This clonotype came up a few times. The genes are TRBV20-1 and TRBJ2-7, with a possible D match to TRBD2 (7 bases). From germline, CDR1 is DFQATT and CDR2 SNEGSKA (reference sequence). This CDR3 spans 13 amino acids. V lost 2 bases and J lost 7, with 15 bases in between. This CDR3 reads CSARRGGTWEQYV. The CDR3 DNA follows: TGCAGTGCTAGAAGGGGGGGTACCTGGGAGCAGTACGTC.